The T cell receptor (beta chain) described here comes from a study of blood T cell repertoires in COVID-19. At the level of the study: Researchers got acute and convalescent COVID-19 samples from the United States, Italy and Spain. PBMCs, B-cell-depleted T cells, or T cells were the source of the cDNA or gDNA that made up the material.

Original processing methods: The assay estimated nucleated cells by amplifying reference gene primers. Clones were read by immunoSEQ multiplex PCR, and TCRdb kept only the in-frame ones, dropping some. D and trimming were read from the DNA, whereas the V and J calls and clone size are those reported in that table. The data hold about 120,000 clones, with over 65% observed a single time. The junction had 6 bases not matched to a gene; V was cut back by 3 bases and J by 3 bases. From germline, CDR1 is MNHNS and CDR2 SASEGT. CDR3 length equals 16 residues. Sequenced input: peripheral blood. The clonotype originates from a man aged 30-40 years with acute or convalescent COVID-19. The rearrangement uses TRBV6-1 and TRBJ2-7; 12 positions match TRBD2. The CDR3 reads CASSEPQTSGSYEQYV. The CDR3 nucleotides read TGTGCCAGCAGTGAGCCCCAGACTAGCGGGAGCTACGAGCAGTACGTC.